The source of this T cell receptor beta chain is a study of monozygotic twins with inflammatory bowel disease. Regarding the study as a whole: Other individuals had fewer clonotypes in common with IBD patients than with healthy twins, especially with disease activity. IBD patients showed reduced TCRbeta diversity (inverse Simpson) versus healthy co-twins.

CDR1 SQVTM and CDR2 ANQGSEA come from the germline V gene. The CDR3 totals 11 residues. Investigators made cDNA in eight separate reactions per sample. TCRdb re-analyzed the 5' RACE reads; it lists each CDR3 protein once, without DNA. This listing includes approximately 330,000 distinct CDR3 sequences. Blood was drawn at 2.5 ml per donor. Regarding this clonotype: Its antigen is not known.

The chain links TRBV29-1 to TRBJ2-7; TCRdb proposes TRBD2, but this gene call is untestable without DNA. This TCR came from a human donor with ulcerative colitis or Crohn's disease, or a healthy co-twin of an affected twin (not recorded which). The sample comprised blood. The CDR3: CSATEGNEQYF.